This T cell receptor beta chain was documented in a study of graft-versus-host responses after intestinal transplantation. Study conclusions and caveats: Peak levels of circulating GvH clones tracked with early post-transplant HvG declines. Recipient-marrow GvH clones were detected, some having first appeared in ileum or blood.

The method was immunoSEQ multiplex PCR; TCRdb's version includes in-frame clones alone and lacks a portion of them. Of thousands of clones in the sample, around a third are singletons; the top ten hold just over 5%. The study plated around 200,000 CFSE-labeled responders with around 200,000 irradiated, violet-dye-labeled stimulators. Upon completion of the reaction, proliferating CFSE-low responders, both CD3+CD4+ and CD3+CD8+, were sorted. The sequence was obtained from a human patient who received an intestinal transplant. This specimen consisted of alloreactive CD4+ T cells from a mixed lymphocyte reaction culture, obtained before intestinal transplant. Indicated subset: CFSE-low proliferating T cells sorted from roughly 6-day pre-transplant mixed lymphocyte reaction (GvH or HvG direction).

CDR3 sequence (DNA): TGTGCCAGCAGGGTGACAAGAAACTATGGCTACACCTTC. Protein sequence: CASRVTRNYGYTF. The chain recombines TRBV2 with TRBJ1-2, with D unclear. This CDR3 comprises 13 residues. Between the trimmed V and J ends, which lost 6 bases and 2 bases, there was a span of 10 bases. The germline gives CDR1 SNHLY, CDR2 FYNNEI.